This T cell receptor beta chain was obtained from a study of blood T cell repertoires in COVID-19. Across the whole study: The United States, Italy and Spain supplied acute and convalescent COVID-19 samples.

Authors' analysis steps: Estimation of nucleated cell counts relied on the amplification of reference gene primers. Clones were sequenced by immunoSEQ multiplex PCR, and TCRdb holds only the in-frame ones, with some missing. That table supplies the V and J calls and clone size; D and trimming were determined from the DNA. Found here are about 100,000 clones, about 86% of them singletons; the top ten hold less than 3.5%. The study drew participants aged about 18 to 89 years from under 30 US areas. Cohort 3 recovery required two negative PCRs, clearance, or symptom resolution. What was sequenced was PBMCs or T cells enriched from blood (not recorded which). The TCR originated in a woman between 50 and 59 years old who had recovered from COVID-19.

The CDR3 protein is CASSPGTDYQETQYF. CDR3 coding DNA: TGTGCCAGCTCACCAGGGACAGACTACCAAGAGACCCAGTACTTC. The chain is built from TRBV18 and TRBJ2-5; 7 bases agree with TRBD1. Germline CDR1 is KGHSH and CDR2 is LQKENI. J lost 0 bases, V lost 2 bases, and 3 bases had no gene match. The CDR3 runs 15 residues.